A few counts support the clone carrying this T cell receptor (beta chain). As yet, its antigen is unknown. At one end the junction does not follow the germline gene, possibly because of a read error. The sample is drawn from a study of T cells in Graves' hyperthyroidism and ophthalmopathy. Overall study results and limits: Ophthalmopathy was distinguished from stable hyperthyroidism by 13 V-J signatures. Blood also held most thyroid clonotypes expanded beyond 0.001.

TCR beta CDR3 regions were amplified from RNA. Primed by the HTBI set, a first-round RT-PCR was run on the TCR CDR3. Via MiXCR, TCRdb re-called the multiplex PCR reads, giving one row per CDR3 protein. Of about 640,000 distinct CDR3 sequences in the sample, about 45% were seen once. Germline V gene lookup returns CDR1 ENHRY and CDR2 SYGVKD. The CDR3 length is 15 residues. This sequence was found in an adult man with Graves' disease, either hyperthyroidism or ophthalmopathy (not recorded which). The sample consisted of peripheral blood or thyroid tissue (not recorded which). The J gene is TRBJ1-5, the V gene TRBV10-3, with 7 positions matching TRBD1. In DNA form, the CDR3 reads TGTGCCAGCAGTTACTCGGGGGACAGTCGTCAGCCCCAGCATTTT. This codes for CASSYSGDSRQPQHF.